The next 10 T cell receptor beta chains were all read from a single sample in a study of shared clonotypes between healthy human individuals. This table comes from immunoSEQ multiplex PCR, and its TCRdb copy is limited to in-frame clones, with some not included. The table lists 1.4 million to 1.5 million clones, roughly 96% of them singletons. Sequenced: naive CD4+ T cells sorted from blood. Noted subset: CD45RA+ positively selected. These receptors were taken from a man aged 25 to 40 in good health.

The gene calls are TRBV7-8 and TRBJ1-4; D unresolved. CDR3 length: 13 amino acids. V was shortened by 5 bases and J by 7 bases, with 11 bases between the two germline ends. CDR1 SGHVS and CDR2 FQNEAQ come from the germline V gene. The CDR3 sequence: CASSPRVVEKLFF. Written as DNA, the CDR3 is TGTGCCAGCAGCCCAAGGGTGGTTGAAAAACTGTTTTTT.

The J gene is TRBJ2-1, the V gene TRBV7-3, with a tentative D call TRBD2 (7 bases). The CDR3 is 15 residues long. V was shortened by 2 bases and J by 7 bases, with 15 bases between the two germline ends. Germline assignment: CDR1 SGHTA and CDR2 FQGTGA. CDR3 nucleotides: TGTGCCAGCAGCTTAGGGGGCGGGAGAATGAATGAGCAGTTCTTC. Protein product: CASSLGGGRMNEQFF.

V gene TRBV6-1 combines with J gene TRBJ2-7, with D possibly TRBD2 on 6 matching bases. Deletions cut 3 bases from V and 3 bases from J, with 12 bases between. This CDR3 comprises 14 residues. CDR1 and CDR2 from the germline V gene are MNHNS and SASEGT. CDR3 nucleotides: TGTGCCAGCAGTGAGGGGGGACCCAACTACGAGCAGTACTTC. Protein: CASSEGGPNYEQYF.

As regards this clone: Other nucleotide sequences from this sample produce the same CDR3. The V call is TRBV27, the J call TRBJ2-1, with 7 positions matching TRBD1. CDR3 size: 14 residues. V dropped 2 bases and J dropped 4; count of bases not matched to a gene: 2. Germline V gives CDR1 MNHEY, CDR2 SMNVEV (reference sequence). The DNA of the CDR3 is TGTGCCAGCAGTTTAGGGACAGCATACAATGAGCAGTTCTTC. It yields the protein CASSLGTAYNEQFF.

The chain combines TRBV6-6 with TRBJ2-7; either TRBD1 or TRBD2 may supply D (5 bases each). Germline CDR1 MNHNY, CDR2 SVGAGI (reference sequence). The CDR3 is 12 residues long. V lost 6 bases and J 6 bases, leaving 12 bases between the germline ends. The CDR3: CASRAPGREQYF. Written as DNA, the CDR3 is TGTGCCAGCAGGGCCCCGGGACGCGAGCAGTACTTC.

The CDR3 loop is CASSHEAFNEKLFF. CDR3 sequence (DNA): TGTGCCAGCAGCCATGAAGCTTTTAATGAAAAACTGTTTTTT. The J gene is TRBJ1-4, the V gene TRBV7-2; D not resolved. The CDR3 is 14 amino acids. Per the germline V gene, CDR1 is SGHTA and CDR2 is FQGNSA. V gave up 5 bases and J gave up 4 bases, with 11 bases separating them.

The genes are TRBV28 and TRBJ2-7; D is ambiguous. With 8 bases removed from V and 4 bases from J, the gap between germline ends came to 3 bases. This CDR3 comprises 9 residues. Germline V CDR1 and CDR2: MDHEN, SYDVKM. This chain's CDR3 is CASAYEQYF. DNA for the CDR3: TGTGCCAGCGCATACGAGCAGTACTTC.

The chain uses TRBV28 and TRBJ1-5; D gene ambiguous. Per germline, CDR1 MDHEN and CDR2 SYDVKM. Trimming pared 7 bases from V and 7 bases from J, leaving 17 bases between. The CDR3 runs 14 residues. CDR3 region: CASTLSRGVQPQHF. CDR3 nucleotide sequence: TGTGCCAGCACCCTGTCTCGTGGGGTCCAGCCCCAGCATTTT.

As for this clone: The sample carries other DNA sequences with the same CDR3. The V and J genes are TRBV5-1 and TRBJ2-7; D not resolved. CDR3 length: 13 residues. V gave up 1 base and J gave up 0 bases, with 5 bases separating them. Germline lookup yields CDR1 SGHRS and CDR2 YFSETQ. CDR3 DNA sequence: TGCGCCAGCAGCTTGCCGAGCTCCTACGAGCAGTACTTC. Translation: CASSLPSSYEQYF.

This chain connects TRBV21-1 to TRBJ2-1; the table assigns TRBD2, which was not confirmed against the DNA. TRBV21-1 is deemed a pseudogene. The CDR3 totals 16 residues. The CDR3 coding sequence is TGTGCCAGCAGCAAGGAGCGGAGGGCCTTCTACAATGAGCAGTTCTTC. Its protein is CASSKERRAFYNEQFF.